This T cell receptor (beta chain) emerged from a study of T cell responses to AZD1222 COVID-19 vaccine. Study-wide points: The donor group comprised mostly white British people and more females; the analysis possibly underestimated clonal diversity. None of the repertoires were sampled until the peak T cell response had passed. Receipt of two AZD1222 doses was followed by a rise in Spike-specific TCR breadth and depth.

Clones were sequenced by immunoSEQ multiplex PCR, and TCRdb holds only the in-frame ones, with some missing. The sample yields some 170,000 clones, around 90% seen once. Turning to this clone: Its antigen is currently unknown.

The germline gives CDR1 SQVTM, CDR2 ANQGSEA. V lost 7 bases and J 3 bases, leaving 13 bases between the germline ends. The CDR3 loop spans 12 amino acids. The V and J genes are TRBV29-1 and TRBJ2-7; D uncertain. The receptor's source is an adult who received the MenACWY meningococcal vaccine as a control. The specimen comprised peripheral blood, sampled 28 days after the second dose of the MenACWY control vaccine. In DNA form, the CDR3 reads TGCAGCGGCAGGACGGCCAGCTACGAGCAGTACTTC. Protein sequence: CSGRTASYEQYF.